The 4 T cell receptor beta chains reported below all come from one sample, sequenced in a study of blood T cell repertoires in COVID-19. The assay was immunoSEQ multiplex PCR, and TCRdb's table has in-frame clones only and misses some. There are under 250,000 clones in the sample; 88% occur only once, and 6% to 6.5% lies in the top ten. Sequencing was performed on peripheral blood. The receptors originated from a woman aged 30 to 39 with COVID-19, enrolled during active disease.

This clone was observed a handful of times. The chain combines TRBV11-2 with TRBJ1-1, with TRBD1 matching over 7 bases. Germline V gene data show CDR1 as SGHAT and CDR2 as FQNNGV. The junction had 11 bases not matched to a gene; V was cut back by 2 bases and J by 2 bases. CDR3 size: 17 residues. CDR3: CASSLSLWDRLNTEAFF. The CDR3 bases are TGTGCCAGCAGCTTAAGTCTTTGGGACAGACTAAACACTGAAGCTTTCTTT.

This clone was found once. The chain links TRBV11-2 to TRBJ2-7, with 10 bases aligning to TRBD2. CDR3 size: 13 residues. V was clipped by 5 bases and J by 3 bases; unmatched bases: 1. CDR1 is SGHAT and CDR2 is FQNNGV in the germline V gene. The CDR3 loop is CASSLAGDYEQYF. The CDR3 nucleotides read TGTGCCAGCAGCCTAGCGGGGGACTACGAGCAGTACTTC.

This clone was seen just once. V is TRBV6-6 and J is TRBJ2-1, with 9 bases matching TRBD1. Germline V gives CDR1 MNHNY, CDR2 SVGAGI (reference sequence). The CDR3 covers 15 residues. The ends lost 0 bases at V and 8 bases at J; junction bases unmatched: 5. In nucleotides, the CDR3 is TGTGCCAGCAGTTACTCGATACAGGGGGCGGATGAGCAGTTCTTC. It translates to CASSYSIQGADEQFF.

This chain joins TRBV19 and TRBJ2-7; D ambiguous. This CDR3 has 15 amino acids. In germline, CDR1 is LNHDA, CDR2 SQIVND (reference sequence). Trimming removed 5 bases from V and 6 bases from J, with 20 bases in between. The CDR3 region is CASSLGIRSLPEQYV. In nucleotides, the CDR3 is TGTGCCAGTAGTTTAGGTATCCGGTCGCTTCCCGAGCAGTACGTC.